Below, one T cell receptor (beta chain) is given with its context. Antigen unknown. This sample's time point: week 35, safety follow-up. Vaccinated patients received 300 ug of mutant IDH1 20-mer peptide per dose, with topical imiquimod. TCRdb's table, derived via immunoSEQ multiplex PCR, lists solely in-frame clones and lacks some. The sample holds approximately 47,000 clones, more than 70% seen once. The sample comes from a study of a mutant IDH1 vaccine in newly diagnosed glioma. For the study at large: The initiation of vaccination occurred 4-6 weeks after radiotherapy alone, or with temozolomide cycles. The therapy given earlier, which was standard therapy, consisted of radiotherapy, temozolomide, or both, and most of the patients received both.

This CDR3 is built from 14 residues. V lost 6 bases, J lost 3 bases, and 5 bases stayed unmatched. Germline lookup yields CDR1 KGHSH and CDR2 LQKENI. The sequence was collected from a woman aged 40 to 49 with glioma. Here the sequenced sample was PBMCs, taken from a glioma patient whose treatment included an IDH1 peptide vaccine. The chain joins TRBV18 to TRBJ2-3, with 8 positions matching TRBD1. The CDR3 is CASSGTGYTDTQYF. CDR3 nucleotide sequence: TGTGCCAGCTCCGGGACAGGTTATACAGATACGCAGTATTTT.